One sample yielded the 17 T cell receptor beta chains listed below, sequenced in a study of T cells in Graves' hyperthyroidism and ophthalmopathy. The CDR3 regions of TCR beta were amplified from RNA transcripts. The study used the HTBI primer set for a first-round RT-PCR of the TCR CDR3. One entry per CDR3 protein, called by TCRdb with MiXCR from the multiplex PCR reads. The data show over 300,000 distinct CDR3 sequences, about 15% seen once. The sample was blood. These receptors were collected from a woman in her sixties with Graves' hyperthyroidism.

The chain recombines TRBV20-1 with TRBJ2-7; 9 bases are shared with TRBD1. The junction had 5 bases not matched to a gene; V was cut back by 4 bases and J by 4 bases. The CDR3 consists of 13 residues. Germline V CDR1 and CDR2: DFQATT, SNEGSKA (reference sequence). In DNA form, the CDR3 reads TGCAGTGCTAACCGGGACAGGGAGTACGAGCAGTACTTC. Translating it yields CSANRDREYEQYF.

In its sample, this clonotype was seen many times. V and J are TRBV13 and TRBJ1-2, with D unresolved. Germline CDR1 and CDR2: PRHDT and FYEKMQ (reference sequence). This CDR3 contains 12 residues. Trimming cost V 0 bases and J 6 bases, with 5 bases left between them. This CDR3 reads CASSLGVDGYTF. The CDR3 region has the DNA TGTGCCAGCAGCTTAGGGGTTGATGGCTACACCTTC.

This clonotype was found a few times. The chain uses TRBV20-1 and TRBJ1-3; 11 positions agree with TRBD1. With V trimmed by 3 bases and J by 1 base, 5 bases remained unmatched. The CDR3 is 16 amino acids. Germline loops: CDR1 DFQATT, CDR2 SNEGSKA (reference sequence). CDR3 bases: TGCAGTGCTAGCCTGGGACAGGGGGTTTCTGGAAACACCATATATTTT. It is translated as CSASLGQGVSGNTIYF.

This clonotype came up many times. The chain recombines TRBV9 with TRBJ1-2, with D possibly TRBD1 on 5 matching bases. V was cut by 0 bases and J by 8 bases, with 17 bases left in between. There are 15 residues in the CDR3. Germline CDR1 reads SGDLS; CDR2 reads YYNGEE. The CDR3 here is CASSVGGTASLGYTF. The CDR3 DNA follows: TGTGCCAGCAGCGTAGGTGGGACGGCCTCCCTAGGCTACACCTTC.

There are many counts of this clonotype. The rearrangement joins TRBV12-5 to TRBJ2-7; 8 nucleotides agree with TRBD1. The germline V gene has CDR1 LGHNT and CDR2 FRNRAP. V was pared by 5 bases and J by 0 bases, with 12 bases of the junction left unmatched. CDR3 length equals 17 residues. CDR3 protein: CASGTNLGQGSSYEQYF. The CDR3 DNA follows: TGTGCTAGTGGTACTAACCTAGGACAGGGCAGCTCCTACGAGCAGTACTTC.

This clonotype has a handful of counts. The CDR3 protein is CASSLGLAGFYEQYF. The CDR3 coding sequence is TGTGCCAGCAGCCTTGGACTAGCGGGATTTTACGAGCAGTACTTC. The chain combines TRBV9 with TRBJ2-7, with TRBD2 matching over 12 bases. The germline gives CDR1 SGDLS, CDR2 YYNGEE. The CDR3 loop spans 15 amino acids. Trimming cost V 4 bases and J 4 bases; bases outside gene matches: 6.

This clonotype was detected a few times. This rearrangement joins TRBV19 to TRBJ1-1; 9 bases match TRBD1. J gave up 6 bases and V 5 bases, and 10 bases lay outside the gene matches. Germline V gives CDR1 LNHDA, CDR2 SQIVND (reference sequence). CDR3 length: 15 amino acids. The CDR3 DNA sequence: TGTGCCAGTAGTCTCGGGACAGGGTTCAGGGCTGAAGCTTTCTTT. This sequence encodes CASSLGTGFRAEAFF.

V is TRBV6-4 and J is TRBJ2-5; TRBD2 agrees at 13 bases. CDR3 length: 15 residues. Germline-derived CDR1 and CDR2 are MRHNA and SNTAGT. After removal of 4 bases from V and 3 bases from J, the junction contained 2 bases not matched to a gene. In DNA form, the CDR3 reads TGTGCCAGCAGTGGGGGGACTAGCGGGAAAGAGACCCAGTACTTC. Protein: CASSGGTSGKETQYF.

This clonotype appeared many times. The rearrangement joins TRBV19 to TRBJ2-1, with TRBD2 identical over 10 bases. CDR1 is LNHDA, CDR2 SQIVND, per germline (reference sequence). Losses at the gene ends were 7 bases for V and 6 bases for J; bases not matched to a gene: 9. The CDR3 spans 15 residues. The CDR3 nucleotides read TGTGCCAGTACTCCGGCGGGGACTAGCGTCAATGAGCAGTTCTTC. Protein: CASTPAGTSVNEQFF.

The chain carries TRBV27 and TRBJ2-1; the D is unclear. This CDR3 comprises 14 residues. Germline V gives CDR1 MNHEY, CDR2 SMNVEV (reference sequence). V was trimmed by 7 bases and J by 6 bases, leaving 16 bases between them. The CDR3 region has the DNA TGTGCCAGCATAGCAAGTGCCCCTCGCAATGAGCAGTTCTTC. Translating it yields CASIASAPRNEQFF.

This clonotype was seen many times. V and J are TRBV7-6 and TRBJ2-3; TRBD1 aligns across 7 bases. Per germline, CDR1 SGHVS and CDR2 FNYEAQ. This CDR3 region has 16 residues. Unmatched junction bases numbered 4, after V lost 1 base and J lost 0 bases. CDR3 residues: CASSLDWGQSTDTQYF. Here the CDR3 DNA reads TGTGCCAGCAGCTTAGATTGGGGACAGAGCACAGATACGCAGTATTTT. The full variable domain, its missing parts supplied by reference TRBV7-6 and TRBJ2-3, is GAGVSQSPRYKVTKRGQDVALRCDPISGHVSLYWYRQALGQGPEFLTYFNYEAQQDKSGLPNDRFSAERPEGSISTLTIQRTEQRDSAMYRCASSLDWGQSTDTQYFGPGTRLTVL.

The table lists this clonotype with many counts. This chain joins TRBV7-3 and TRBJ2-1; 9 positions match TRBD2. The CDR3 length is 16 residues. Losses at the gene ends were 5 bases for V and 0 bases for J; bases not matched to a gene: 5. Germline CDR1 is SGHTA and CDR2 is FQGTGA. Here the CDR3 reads CASSMIAGASYNEQFF. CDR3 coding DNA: TGTGCCAGCAGCATGATAGCGGGAGCCTCCTACAATGAGCAGTTCTTC. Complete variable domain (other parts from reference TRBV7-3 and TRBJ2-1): GAGVSQTPSNKVTEKGKYVELRCDPISGHTALYWYRQSLGQGPEFLIYFQGTGAADDSGLPNDRFFAVRPEGSVSTLKIQRTERGDSAVYLCASSMIAGASYNEQFFGPGTRLTVL.

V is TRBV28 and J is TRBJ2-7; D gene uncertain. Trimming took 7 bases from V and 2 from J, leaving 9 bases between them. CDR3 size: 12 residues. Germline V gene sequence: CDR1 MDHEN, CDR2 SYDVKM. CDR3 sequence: CASTSKPYEQYF. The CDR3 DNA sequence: TGTGCCAGCACCTCAAAACCCTACGAGCAGTACTTC.

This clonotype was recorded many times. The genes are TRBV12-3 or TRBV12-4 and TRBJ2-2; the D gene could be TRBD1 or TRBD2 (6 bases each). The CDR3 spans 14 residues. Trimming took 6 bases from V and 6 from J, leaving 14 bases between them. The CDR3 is CASRRGRMAGELFF. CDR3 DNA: TGTGCCAGCAGGAGGGGGAGGATGGCCGGGGAGCTGTTTTTT.

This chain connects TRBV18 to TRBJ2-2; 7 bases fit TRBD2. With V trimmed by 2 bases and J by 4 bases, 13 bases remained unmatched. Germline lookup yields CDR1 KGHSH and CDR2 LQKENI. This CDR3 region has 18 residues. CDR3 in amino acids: CASSPNQPAGAGTGELFF. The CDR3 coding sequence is TGTGCCAGCTCACCAAACCAACCTGCGGGAGCGGGCACCGGGGAGCTGTTTTTT.

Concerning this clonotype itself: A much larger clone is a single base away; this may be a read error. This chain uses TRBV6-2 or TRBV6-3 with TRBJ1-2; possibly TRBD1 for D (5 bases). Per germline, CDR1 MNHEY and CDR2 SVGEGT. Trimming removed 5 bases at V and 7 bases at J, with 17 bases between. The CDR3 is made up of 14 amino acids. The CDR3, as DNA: TGTGCCAGCAGTCAACTAGGGGCAGGCGGTGGCTACACCTTC. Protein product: CASSQLGAGGGYTF.

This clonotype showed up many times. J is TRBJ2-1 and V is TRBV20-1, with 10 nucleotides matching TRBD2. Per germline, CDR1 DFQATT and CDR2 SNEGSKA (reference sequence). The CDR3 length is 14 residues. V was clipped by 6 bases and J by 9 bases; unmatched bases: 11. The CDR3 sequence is CSATQREGPSEQFF. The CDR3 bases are TGCAGTGCCACCCAGCGGGAGGGCCCGAGTGAGCAGTTCTTC.